This TCR beta chain comes out of a study of blood T cell repertoires in COVID-19. Study summary: Sites across the United States, Italy and Spain contributed samples from acute and convalescent COVID-19.

Original processing methods: Reference gene primer amplification gave estimated nucleated cell counts. Produced via immunoSEQ multiplex PCR; TCRdb's table is partial and in-frame only. The V and J calls and the clone size are those of that table, but D and trimming were determined from the DNA. The sample holds some 320,000 clones, over 90% seen once. V lost 3 bases to trimming and J lost 4 bases; unmatched junction nucleotides: 16. The germline gives CDR1 LNHDA, CDR2 SQIVND (reference sequence). The CDR3 has 18 amino acids. Exposed study participants had met a COVID-19 case within 2 weeks before entry.

The sample taken for sequencing was PBMCs or T cells enriched from blood (not recorded which). This rearrangement joins TRBV19 to TRBJ1-2; 8 bases line up with TRBD1. The TCR was taken from a woman aged 25 to 39 who had been exposed to COVID-19. CDR3 sequence reads: CASSISLQGVVPLYGYTF. Here the CDR3 DNA reads TGTGCCAGTAGTATTTCTCTACAGGGGGTAGTTCCCCTCTATGGCTACACCTTC.